A single sample is the source of the 5 T cell receptor beta chains below, sequenced in a study of CD4+ T cells in melanoma. This table comes from immunoSEQ multiplex PCR, and its TCRdb copy is limited to in-frame clones, with some not included. The table records approximately 47,000 clones, 89% of them present only once. The sequenced sample was peripheral blood. These receptors were taken from a human donor with melanoma.

V is TRBV5-5 and J is TRBJ1-2; 7 positions match TRBD1. With V trimmed by 0 bases and J by 3 bases, 5 bases remained unmatched. The V gene's germline CDR1 is SGHKS and CDR2 YYEKEE (reference sequence). This CDR3 region has 15 residues. CDR3 sequence: CASSLDRGGDYGYTF. CDR3 DNA sequence: TGTGCCAGCAGCTTGGACAGGGGTGGAGACTATGGCTACACCTTC. Full variable domain (outside the CDR3, taken from reference TRBV5-5 and TRBJ1-2): DAGVTQSPTHLIKTRGQQVTLRCSPISGHKSVSWYQQVLGQGPQFIFQYYEKEERGRGNFPDRFSARQFPNYSSELNVNALLLGDSALYLCASSLDRGGDYGYTFGSGTRLTVV.

The CDR3 sequence is CASSPPPGLTEAFF. CDR3 nucleotide sequence: TGTGCCAGCTCACCACCCCCGGGATTGACTGAAGCTTTCTTT. The V call is TRBV18, the J call TRBJ1-1, with D unclear. CDR1 and CDR2 from the germline V gene are KGHSH and LQKENI. The V and J ends lost 0 bases and 5 bases respectively, with 10 bases between them. CDR3 length: 14 residues.

The gene calls are TRBV30 and TRBJ1-1; TRBD1 agrees at 10 bases. After removal of 3 bases from V and 11 bases from J, the junction contained 9 bases not matched to a gene. Germline CDR1 GTSNPN, CDR2 SVGIG (reference sequence). The CDR3 is 13 residues long. The CDR3 loop is CAWSGQGGLNAFF. The CDR3 nucleotides read TGTGCCTGGAGCGGACAGGGGGGCCTGAACGCTTTCTTT.

Remarks on this clone: Other DNA sequences in the sample encode the same CDR3. This chain links TRBV27 with TRBJ1-1; no firm D call. Germline-derived CDR1 and CDR2 are MNHEY and SMNVEV (reference sequence). The CDR3 has 14 amino acids. Trimming took 6 bases from V and 0 from J, leaving 11 bases between them. The chain's CDR3 is CASSLDGVNTEAFF. CDR3 in DNA: TGTGCCAGCAGCTTGGACGGGGTGAACACTGAAGCTTTCTTT.

The chain has TRBV5-1 and TRBJ1-6; 9 bases align to TRBD1. Germline V gene data show CDR1 as SGHRS and CDR2 as YFSETQ. V trimming: 3 bases; J trimming: 9 bases; junction bases outside the gene matches: 4. This CDR3 spans 14 amino acids. The CDR3, as DNA: TGCGCCAGCAGCTGGGAGACAGGGGGTTCACCCCTCCACTTT. Encoded protein: CASSWETGGSPLHF.